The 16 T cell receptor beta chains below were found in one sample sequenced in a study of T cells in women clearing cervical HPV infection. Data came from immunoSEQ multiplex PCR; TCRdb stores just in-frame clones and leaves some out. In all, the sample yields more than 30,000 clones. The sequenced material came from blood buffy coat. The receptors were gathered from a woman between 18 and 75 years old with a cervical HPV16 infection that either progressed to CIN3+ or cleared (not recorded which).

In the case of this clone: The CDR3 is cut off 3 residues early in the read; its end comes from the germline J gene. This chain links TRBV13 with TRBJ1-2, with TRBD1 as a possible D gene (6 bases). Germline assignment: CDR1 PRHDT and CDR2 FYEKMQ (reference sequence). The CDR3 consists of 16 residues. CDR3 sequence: CASSQGGGEAYNDYTF. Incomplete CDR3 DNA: TGTGCCAGCAGCCAAGGGGGAGGGGAGGCCTACAATGAC.

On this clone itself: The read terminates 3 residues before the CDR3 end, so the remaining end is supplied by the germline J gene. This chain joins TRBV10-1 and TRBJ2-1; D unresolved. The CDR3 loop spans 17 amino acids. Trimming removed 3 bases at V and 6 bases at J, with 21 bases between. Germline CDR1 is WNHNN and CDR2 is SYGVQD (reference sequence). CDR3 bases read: TGCGCCAGCAGTGAAGCTAGTGAAGGTCGCAACCGCAATGAG. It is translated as CASSEASEGRNRNE. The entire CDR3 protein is CASSEASEGRNRNEQFF.

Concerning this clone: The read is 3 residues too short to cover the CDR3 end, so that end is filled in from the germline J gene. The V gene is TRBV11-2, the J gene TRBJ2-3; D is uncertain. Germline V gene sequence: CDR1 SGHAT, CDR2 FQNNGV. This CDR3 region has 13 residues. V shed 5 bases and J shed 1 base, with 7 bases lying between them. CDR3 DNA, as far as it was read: TGTGCCAGCAGCCCCTCGGGCACAGATACG. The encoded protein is CASSPSGTDT. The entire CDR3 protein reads CASSPSGTDTQYF.

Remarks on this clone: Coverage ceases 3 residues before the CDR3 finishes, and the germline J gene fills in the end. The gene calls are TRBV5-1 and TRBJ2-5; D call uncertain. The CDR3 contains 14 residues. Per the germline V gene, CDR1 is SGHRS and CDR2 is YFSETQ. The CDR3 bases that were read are TGCGCCAGCAGCATAAGAAGCCCCACAGATACC. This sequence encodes CASSIRSPTDT. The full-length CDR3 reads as CASSIRSPTDTQYF. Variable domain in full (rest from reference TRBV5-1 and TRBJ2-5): KAGVTQTPRYLIKTRGQQVTLSCSPISGHRSVSWYQQTPGQGLQFLFEYFSETQRNKGNFPGRFSGRQFSNSRSEMNVSTLELGDSALYLCASSIRSPTDTQYFGPGTRLLVL.

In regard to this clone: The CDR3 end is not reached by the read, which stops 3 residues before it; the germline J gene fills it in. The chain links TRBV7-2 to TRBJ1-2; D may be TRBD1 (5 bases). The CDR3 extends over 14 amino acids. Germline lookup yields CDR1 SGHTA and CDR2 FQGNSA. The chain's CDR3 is CASSIQGSNWGYTF. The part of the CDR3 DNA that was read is TGTGCCAGCAGTATTCAGGGTTCTAACTGGGGC.

Here the CDR3 reads CASRLAIRSDTQYF. CDR3 DNA, as far as it was read: TGCGCCAGCAGACTAGCGATTCGGTCAGATACG. The chain joins TRBV10-1 to TRBJ2-3; TRBD2 matches 7 bases. The read is 3 residues too short to cover the CDR3 end, so that end is filled in from the germline J gene. Germline CDR1 reads WNHNN; CDR2 reads SYGVQD (reference sequence). CDR3 length equals 14 residues. Losses at the gene ends were 6 bases for V and 4 bases for J; bases not matched to a gene: 7.

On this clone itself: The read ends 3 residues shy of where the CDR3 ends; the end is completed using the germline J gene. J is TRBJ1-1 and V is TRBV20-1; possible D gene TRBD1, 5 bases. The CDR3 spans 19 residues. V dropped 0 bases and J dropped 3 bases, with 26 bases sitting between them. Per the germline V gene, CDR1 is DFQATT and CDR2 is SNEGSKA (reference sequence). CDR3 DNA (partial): TGCAGTGCTAGAGATCTGGGTGGTACGGGGGAAGTCCGGGACACTGAA. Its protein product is CSARDLGGTGEVRDTE. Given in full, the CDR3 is CSARDLGGTGEVRDTEAFF.

The sequenced CDR3 bases are TGCAGCGTTGCAGGGGATGGGGCCAACGTC. It is translated as CSVAGDGANV. The full CDR3 reads CSVAGDGANVLTF. This chain links TRBV29-1 with TRBJ2-6; D is perhaps TRBD1 (6 bases). Coverage ceases 3 residues before the CDR3 finishes, and the germline J gene fills in the end. V was shortened by 4 bases and J by 3 bases, with 7 bases between the two germline ends. The germline V gene encodes CDR1 SQVTM and CDR2 ANQGSEA. The CDR3 extends over 13 amino acids.

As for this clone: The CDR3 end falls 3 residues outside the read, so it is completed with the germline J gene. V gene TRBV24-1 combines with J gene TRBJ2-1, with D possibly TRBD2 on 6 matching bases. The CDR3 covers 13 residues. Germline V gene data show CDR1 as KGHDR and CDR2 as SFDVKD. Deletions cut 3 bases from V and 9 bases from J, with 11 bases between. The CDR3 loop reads CATSDPGGGEQFF. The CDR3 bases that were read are TGTGCCACCAGTGATCCCGGGGGAGGTGAG.

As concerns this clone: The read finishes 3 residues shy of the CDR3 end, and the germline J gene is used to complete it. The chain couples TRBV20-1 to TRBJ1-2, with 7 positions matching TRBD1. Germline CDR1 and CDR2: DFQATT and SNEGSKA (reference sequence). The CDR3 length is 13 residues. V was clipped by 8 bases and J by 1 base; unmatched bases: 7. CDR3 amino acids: CSPLQGINYGYTF. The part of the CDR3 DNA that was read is TGCAGTCCATTACAGGGGATTAACTATGGC.

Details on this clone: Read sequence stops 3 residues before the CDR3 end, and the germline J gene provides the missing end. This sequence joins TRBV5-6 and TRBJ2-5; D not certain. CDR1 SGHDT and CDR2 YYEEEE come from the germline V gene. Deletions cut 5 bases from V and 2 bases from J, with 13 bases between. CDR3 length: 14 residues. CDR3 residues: CASRPGRVQETQYF. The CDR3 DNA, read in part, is TGTGCCAGCAGACCCGGCCGGGTTCAAGAGACC.

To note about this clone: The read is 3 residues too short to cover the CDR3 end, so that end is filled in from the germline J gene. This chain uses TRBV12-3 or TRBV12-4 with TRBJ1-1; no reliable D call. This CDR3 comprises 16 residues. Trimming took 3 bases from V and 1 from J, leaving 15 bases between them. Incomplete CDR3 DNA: TGTGCCAGCAGTTTCTTTTTTGCAGAAGGGAACACTGAA. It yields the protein CASSFFFAEGNTE. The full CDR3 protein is CASSFFFAEGNTEAFF.

The sequenced part of the CDR3 DNA is TGCAGTGCTAGTATTGGGACTTCGGCGGGCAATGAG. It is translated as CSASIGTSAGNE. The full CDR3 protein reads CSASIGTSAGNEQFF. The chain couples TRBV20-1 to TRBJ2-1; possibly TRBD2 for D (6 bases). The read terminates 3 residues before the CDR3 end, so the remaining end is supplied by the germline J gene. CDR1 is DFQATT and CDR2 is SNEGSKA in the germline V gene (reference sequence). The CDR3 covers 15 residues. V lost 3 bases to trimming and J lost 6 bases, with 18 bases between them.

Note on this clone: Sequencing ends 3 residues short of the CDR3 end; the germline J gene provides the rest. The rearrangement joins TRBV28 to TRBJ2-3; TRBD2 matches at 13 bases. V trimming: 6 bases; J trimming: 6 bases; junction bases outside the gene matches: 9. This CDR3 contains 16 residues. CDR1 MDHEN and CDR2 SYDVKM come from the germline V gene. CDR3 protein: CASSLIGLAGEDTQYF. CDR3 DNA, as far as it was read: TGTGCCAGCAGCCTTATCGGACTAGCGGGGGAGGATACG.

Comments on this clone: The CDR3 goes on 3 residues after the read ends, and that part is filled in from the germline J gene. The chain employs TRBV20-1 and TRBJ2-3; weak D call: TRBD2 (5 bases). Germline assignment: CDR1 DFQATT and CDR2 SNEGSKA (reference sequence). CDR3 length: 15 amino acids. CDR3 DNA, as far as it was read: TGCAGTGCTAGAGAGGTACTAGAATCTACGGAGACG. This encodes CSAREVLESTET. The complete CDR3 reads CSAREVLESTETQYF.

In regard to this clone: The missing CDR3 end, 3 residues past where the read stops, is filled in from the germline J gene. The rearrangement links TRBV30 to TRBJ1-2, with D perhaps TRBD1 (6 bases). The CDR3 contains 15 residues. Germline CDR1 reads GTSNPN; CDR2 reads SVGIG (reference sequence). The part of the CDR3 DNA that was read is TGTGCCTGGGATTTTAGCGGGGGGGACACAGATACC. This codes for CAWDFSGGDTDT. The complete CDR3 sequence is CAWDFSGGDTDTYTF.